This T cell receptor (beta chain) emerged from a study of T cells in localized non-small cell lung cancer. The V end was cut by 3 bases, the J end by 9 bases, with 15 bases between. The V gene's germline CDR1 is SGHAT and CDR2 FQNNGV. The CDR3 spans 15 residues. Libraries were prepared by immunoSEQ multiplex PCR; TCRdb keeps only in-frame clonotypes and omits some of them. The sample holds some 90,000 clones, roughly 87% seen once. The genes are TRBV11-2 and TRBJ1-6, with no clear D. The sequence came from a man aged 35-69 years with stage I squamous cell lung carcinoma. The sequencing here drew on peripheral blood, taken before any cancer treatment. The CDR3 coding sequence is TGTGCCAGCAGCTTCGACGGGTTTTTCGGTTCACCCCTCCACTTT. It encodes CASSFDGFFGSPLHF.